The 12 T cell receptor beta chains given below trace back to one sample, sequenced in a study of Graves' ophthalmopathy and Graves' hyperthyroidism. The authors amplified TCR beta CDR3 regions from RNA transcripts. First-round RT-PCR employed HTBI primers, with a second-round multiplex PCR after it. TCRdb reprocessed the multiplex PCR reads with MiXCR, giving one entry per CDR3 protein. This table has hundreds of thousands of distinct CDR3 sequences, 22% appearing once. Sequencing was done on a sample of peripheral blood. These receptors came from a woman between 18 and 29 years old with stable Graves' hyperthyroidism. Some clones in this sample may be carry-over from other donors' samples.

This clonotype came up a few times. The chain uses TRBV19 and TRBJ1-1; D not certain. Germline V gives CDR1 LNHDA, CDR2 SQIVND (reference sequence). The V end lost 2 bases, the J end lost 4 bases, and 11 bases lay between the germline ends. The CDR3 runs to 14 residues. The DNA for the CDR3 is TGTGCCAGTAGTATACTTTTCAGCGGCACTGAAGCTTTCTTT. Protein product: CASSILFSGTEAFF.

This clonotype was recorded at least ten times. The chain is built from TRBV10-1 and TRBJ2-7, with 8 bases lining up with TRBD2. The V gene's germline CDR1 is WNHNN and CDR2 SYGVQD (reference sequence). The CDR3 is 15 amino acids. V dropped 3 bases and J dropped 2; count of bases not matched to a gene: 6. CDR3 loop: CASSDGGAGTYEQYF. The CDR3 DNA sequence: TGCGCCAGCAGTGACGGGGGGGCTGGAACCTACGAGCAGTACTTC.

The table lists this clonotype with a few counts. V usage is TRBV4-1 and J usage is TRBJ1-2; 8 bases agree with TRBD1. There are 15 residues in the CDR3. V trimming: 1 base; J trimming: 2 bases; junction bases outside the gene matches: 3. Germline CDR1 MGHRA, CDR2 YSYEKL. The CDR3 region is CASSQGTGTNYGYTF. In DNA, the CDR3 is TGCGCCAGCAGCCAAGGGACAGGGACGAACTATGGCTACACCTTC.

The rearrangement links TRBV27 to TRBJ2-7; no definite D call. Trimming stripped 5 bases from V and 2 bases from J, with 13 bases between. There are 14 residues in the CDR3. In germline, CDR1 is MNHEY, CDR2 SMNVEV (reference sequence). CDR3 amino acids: CASSVKGAPYEQYF. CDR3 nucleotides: TGTGCCAGCAGTGTAAAGGGCGCCCCCTACGAGCAGTACTTC.

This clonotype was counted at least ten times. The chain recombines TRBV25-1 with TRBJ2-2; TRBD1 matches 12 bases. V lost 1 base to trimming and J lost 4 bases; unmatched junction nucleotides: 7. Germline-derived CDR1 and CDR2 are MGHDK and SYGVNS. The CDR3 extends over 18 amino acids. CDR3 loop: CASSESPGQGARTGELFF. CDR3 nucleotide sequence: TGTGCCAGCAGTGAATCACCGGGACAGGGGGCGCGCACCGGGGAGCTGTTTTTT.

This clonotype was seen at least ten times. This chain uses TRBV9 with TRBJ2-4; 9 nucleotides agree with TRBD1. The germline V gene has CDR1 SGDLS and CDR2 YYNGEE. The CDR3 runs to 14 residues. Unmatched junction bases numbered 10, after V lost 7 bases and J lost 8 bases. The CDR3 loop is CASGPGQGEDIQYF. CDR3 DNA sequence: TGTGCCAGCGGTCCGGGACAGGGAGAGGACATTCAGTACTTC.

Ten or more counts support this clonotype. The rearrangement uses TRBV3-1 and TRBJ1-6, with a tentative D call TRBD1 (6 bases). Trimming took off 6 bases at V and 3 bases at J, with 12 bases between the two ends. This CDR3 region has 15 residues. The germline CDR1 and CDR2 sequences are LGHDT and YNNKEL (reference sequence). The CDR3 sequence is CASSPDSFYNSPLHF. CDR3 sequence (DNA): TGTGCCAGCAGTCCGGACAGTTTCTATAATTCACCCCTCCACTTT.

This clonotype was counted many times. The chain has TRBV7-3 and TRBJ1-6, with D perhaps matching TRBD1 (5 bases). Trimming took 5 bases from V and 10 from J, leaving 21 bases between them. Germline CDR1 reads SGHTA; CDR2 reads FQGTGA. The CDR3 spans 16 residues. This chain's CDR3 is CASSLEPSGLGSPLHF. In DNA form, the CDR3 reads TGTGCCAGCAGCCTAGAACCCTCAGGGTTGGGATCACCCCTCCACTTT.

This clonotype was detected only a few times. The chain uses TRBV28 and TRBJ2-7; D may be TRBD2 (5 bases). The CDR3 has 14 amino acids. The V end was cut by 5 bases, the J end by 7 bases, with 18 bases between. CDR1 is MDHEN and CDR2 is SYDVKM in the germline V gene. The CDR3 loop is CASSIRHLRREQYF. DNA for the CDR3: TGTGCCAGCAGTATACGACACTTGCGGAGGGAGCAGTACTTC.

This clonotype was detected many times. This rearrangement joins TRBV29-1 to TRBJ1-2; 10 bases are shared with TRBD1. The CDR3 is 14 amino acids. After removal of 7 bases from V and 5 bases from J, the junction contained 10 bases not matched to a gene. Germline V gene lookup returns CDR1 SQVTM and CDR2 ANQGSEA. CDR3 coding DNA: TGCAGCGCTGACAGGGGGCGCGAGGGGTATGGCTACACCTTC. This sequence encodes CSADRGREGYGYTF.

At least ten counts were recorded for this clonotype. This CDR3 is CSVAVGGYGYTF. In nucleotides, the CDR3 is TGCAGCGTTGCGGTTGGCGGCTATGGCTACACCTTC. The rearrangement joins TRBV29-1 to TRBJ1-2; D remains unclear. The V end lost 4 bases, the J end lost 4 bases, and 10 bases lay between the germline ends. Per germline, CDR1 SQVTM and CDR2 ANQGSEA. The CDR3 sequence is 12 residues long.

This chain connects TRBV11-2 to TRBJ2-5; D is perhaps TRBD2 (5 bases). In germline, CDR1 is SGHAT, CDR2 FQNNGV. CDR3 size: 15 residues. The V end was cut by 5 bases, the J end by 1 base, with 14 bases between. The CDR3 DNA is TGTGCCAGCAGCAGAGCAGTAGCGAGCCAAGAGACCCAGTACTTC. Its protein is CASSRAVASQETQYF.